Listed here are 23 T cell receptor beta chains from one sample, sequenced in a study of memory CD4+ T cells and cytomegalovirus serostatus. Repertoires were generated with immunoSEQ multiplex PCR, while TCRdb's copy carries only in-frame clones and drops some. The table has tens of thousands of clones, roughly four fifths seen once. Single viable CD3+CD4+CD8-CD45RO+ cells were sorted as the memory CD4+ T cells. What was sequenced was memory CD4+ T cells from blood. Receptors originate from an adult in good health and CMV-seronegative.

This clone was observed once. The V and J genes are TRBV5-1 and TRBJ1-1; TRBD1 matches at 10 bases. The V gene end was trimmed by 6 bases and the J gene end by 4 bases; junction bases not matched to a gene: 12. The CDR3 spans 16 residues. Germline values: CDR1 SGHRS, CDR2 YFSETQ. The CDR3 sequence is CASTTQRDRGPTEAFF. DNA of the CDR3: TGCGCCAGCACAACCCAGAGGGACAGGGGTCCCACTGAAGCTTTCTTT.

The chain employs TRBV10-3 and TRBJ2-4, with a possible D match to TRBD2 (7 bases). The CDR3 contains 16 residues. The V gene's germline CDR1 is ENHRY and CDR2 SYGVKD. Trimming took 4 bases from V and 1 from J, leaving 14 bases between them. The CDR3 coding sequence is TGTGCCATCAGTGGGGGGGGCCCTAGGGCCAAAAACATTCAGTACTTC. Protein product: CAISGGGPRAKNIQYF.

This clone was seen just once. The CDR3 protein is CASRLGPGGPGELFF. For the CDR3, the DNA is TGTGCCAGCAGGCTAGGGCCGGGGGGCCCCGGGGAGCTGTTTTTT. The genes are TRBV5-5 and TRBJ2-2; D perhaps matches TRBD2 (7 bases). The CDR3 runs to 15 residues. Germline-derived CDR1 and CDR2 are SGHKS and YYEKEE (reference sequence). The V end lost 5 bases, the J end lost 6 bases, and 17 bases lay between the germline ends.

The J gene is TRBJ2-7, the V gene TRBV5-1, with 7 bases aligning to TRBD1. Trimming took 4 bases from V and 3 from J; bases not matched to a gene: 7. In germline, CDR1 is SGHRS, CDR2 YFSETQ. The CDR3 sequence is 14 residues long. CDR3 bases: TGCGCCAGCAGCAAGACAGGGACCCACTACGAGCAGTACTTC. Its translation: CASSKTGTHYEQYF.

The rearrangement uses TRBV29-1 and TRBJ2-1, with D hard to call. Germline CDR1 SQVTM, CDR2 ANQGSEA. Trimming pared 4 bases from V and 14 bases from J, leaving 18 bases between. The CDR3 totals 12 residues. The CDR3 loop is CSVGPPLGREFF. The CDR3 DNA reads as TGCAGCGTTGGACCCCCTCTCGGAAGGGAGTTCTTC.

This clone was seen a handful of times. V gene TRBV5-4 combines with J gene TRBJ2-4; TRBD1 is a possible D gene (6 bases). V was clipped by 2 bases and J by 7 bases, with 10 bases between them. The germline V gene encodes CDR1 SGHNT and CDR2 YYREEE (reference sequence). This CDR3 spans 13 amino acids. CDR3 nucleotide sequence: TGTGCCAGCAGCTTATACGACAGGAACATTCAGTACTTC. Translating gives CASSLYDRNIQYF.

The chain couples TRBV6-5 to TRBJ2-1; 11 positions match TRBD2. The CDR3 sequence is 13 residues long. Germline-derived CDR1 and CDR2 are MNHEY and SVGAGI. J gave up 9 bases and V 4 bases, and 2 bases lay outside the gene matches. This CDR3 reads CASSFLAGGEQFF. The CDR3 region has the DNA TGTGCCAGCAGTTTCCTAGCGGGAGGTGAGCAGTTCTTC.

The chain combines TRBV30 with TRBJ1-2, with D possibly matching TRBD1 (6 bases). Trimming took 3 bases from V and 0 from J, leaving 14 bases between them. The CDR3 sequence is 15 residues long. Germline V gene sequence: CDR1 GTSNPN, CDR2 SVGIG (reference sequence). CDR3: CAWSRQGRANYGYTF. Written as DNA, the CDR3 is TGTGCCTGGAGCAGGCAGGGGCGAGCTAACTATGGCTACACCTTC.

V gene TRBV7-3 combines with J gene TRBJ2-1; a possible D gene is TRBD2 (5 bases). Germline lookup yields CDR1 SGHTA and CDR2 FQGTGA. The CDR3 length is 15 residues. The V and J ends lost 8 bases and 7 bases respectively, with 21 bases between them. The CDR3 protein is CASGLQRGGRNEQFF. The CDR3 nucleotides are TGTGCCAGCGGGCTCCAACGGGGTGGGCGGAATGAGCAGTTCTTC.

The chain combines TRBV19 with TRBJ2-2, with D perhaps given as TRBD1 or TRBD2 (5 bases each). The CDR3 runs to 17 residues. Germline CDR1 reads LNHDA; CDR2 reads SQIVND (reference sequence). V was shortened by 6 bases and J by 1 base, with 18 bases between the two germline ends. This CDR3 is CASRTSGALENTGELFF. The CDR3 nucleotides are TGTGCCAGTAGGACCTCCGGGGCCTTAGAGAACACCGGGGAGCTGTTTTTT.

This chain's CDR3 is CATSAISTDTQYF. The CDR3 region has the DNA TGTGCCACCAGCGCCATAAGCACAGATACGCAGTATTTT. V usage is TRBV15 and J usage is TRBJ2-3, with D unclear. CDR3 length: 13 residues. The ends were cut back, 5 bases at V and 0 bases at J, with 6 bases in the middle. Germline CDR1 reads LNHNV; CDR2 reads YYDKDF (reference sequence).

V and J are TRBV6-1 and TRBJ1-2, with D unresolved. There are 13 residues in the CDR3. Germline CDR1 and CDR2: MNHNS and SASEGT. V was shortened by 2 bases and J by 10 bases, with 14 bases between the two germline ends. The CDR3 here is CASSELKGRTYTF. CDR3 DNA sequence: TGTGCCAGCAGTGAACTCAAGGGCCGGACCTACACCTTC.

This chain connects TRBV11-2 to TRBJ1-1; possibly TRBD1 for D (6 bases). Germline V gene lookup returns CDR1 SGHAT and CDR2 FQNNGV. The V end was cut by 5 bases, the J end by 3 bases, with 16 bases between. The CDR3 is 15 amino acids. CDR3 in DNA: TGTGCCAGCAGCCCGCTCGGGGGGCCTTACACTGAAGCTTTCTTT. This sequence encodes CASSPLGGPYTEAFF.

The chain joins TRBV7-2 to TRBJ1-1; no clear D gene. V lost 1 base to trimming and J lost 11 bases, with 17 bases between them. The germline V gene has CDR1 SGHTA and CDR2 FQGNSA. The CDR3 runs 14 residues. The CDR3 region is CASSLVGGRVGAFF. The DNA of the CDR3 is TGTGCCAGCAGCTTAGTTGGCGGGAGAGTAGGGGCTTTCTTT. The whole variable domain, filled in from reference TRBV7-2 and TRBJ1-1, reads GAGVSQSPSNKVTEKGKDVELRCDPISGHTALYWYRQSLGQGLEFLIYFQGNSAPDKSGLPSDRFSAERTGGSVSTLTIQRTQQEDSAVYLCASSLVGGRVGAFFGQGTRLTVV.

This sequence joins TRBV6-1 and TRBJ1-2, with a tentative D call TRBD1 (5 bases). Trimming left V 8 bases short and J 3 bases short, with 13 bases between. CDR3 length: 13 amino acids. Germline V gene data show CDR1 as MNHNS and CDR2 as SASEGT. The CDR3 DNA is TGTGCCAGCCGGGGGGGGTCTGACTATGGCTACACCTTC. This gives the protein CASRGGSDYGYTF.

V is TRBV7-9 and J is TRBJ2-5; perhaps D is TRBD1 or TRBD2 (5 bases each). CDR3 size: 16 residues. V was clipped by 2 bases and J by 2 bases, with 15 bases between them. Germline CDR1 reads SEHNR; CDR2 reads FQNEAQ (reference sequence). As DNA, the CDR3 is TGTGCCAGCAGCTTATCCCTCCGGGACGGACAAGAGACCCAGTACTTC. It codes for CASSLSLRDGQETQYF.

The gene calls are TRBV28 and TRBJ1-1; D not resolved. V lost 1 base, J lost 1 base, and 13 bases lay in between. The CDR3 is made up of 16 amino acids. Germline V gives CDR1 MDHEN, CDR2 SYDVKM. CDR3 sequence: CASSLFGRAGNTEAFF. CDR3 nucleotide sequence: TGTGCCAGCAGTTTATTTGGGAGGGCCGGGAACACTGAAGCTTTCTTT. The variable domain in full, with the rest retrieved from reference TRBV28 and TRBJ1-1, is DVKVTQSSRYLVKRTGEKVFLECVQDMDHENMFWYRQDPGLGLRLIYFSYDVKMKEKGDIPEGYSVSREKKERFSLILESASTNQTSMYLCASSLFGRAGNTEAFFGQGTRLTVV.

The CDR3 loop reads CASSILGGGGEKLFF. The CDR3 DNA follows: TGTGCCAGTAGTATACTGGGGGGCGGAGGTGAAAAACTGTTTTTT. The rearrangement joins TRBV19 to TRBJ1-4, with a tentative D call TRBD1 (6 bases). This CDR3 is built from 15 residues. With 2 bases removed from V and 7 bases from J, the gap between germline ends came to 14 bases. Germline CDR1 reads LNHDA; CDR2 reads SQIVND (reference sequence).

This clone occurred once. V and J are TRBV5-1 and TRBJ1-4, with 7 bases aligning to TRBD1. The CDR3 has 18 residues. Trimming cost V 5 bases and J 2 bases; bases outside gene matches: 15. Germline V CDR1 and CDR2: SGHRS, YFSETQ. CDR3 in DNA: TGCGCCAGCAGATGGGGACAGCCCTCATTGGGGACTAATGAAAAACTGTTTTTT. It specifies CASRWGQPSLGTNEKLFF. Combining the CDR3 with reference TRBV5-1 and TRBJ1-4 gives the whole variable domain KAGVTQTPRYLIKTRGQQVTLSCSPISGHRSVSWYQQTPGQGLQFLFEYFSETQRNKGNFPGRFSGRQFSNSRSEMNVSTLELGDSALYLCASRWGQPSLGTNEKLFFGSGTQLSVL.

CDR3 amino acids: CASSLGGTSIVNEQFF. CDR3 DNA: TGCGCCAGCAGCTTGGGGGGGACTAGCATTGTGAATGAGCAGTTCTTC. The chain links TRBV5-1 to TRBJ2-1; 9 bases align to TRBD2. Germline CDR1 reads SGHRS; CDR2 reads YFSETQ. The CDR3 has 16 residues. J was trimmed by 7 bases and V by 0 bases; bases with no gene match: 8.

V and J are TRBV28 and TRBJ1-5; D remains ambiguous. Trimming stripped 8 bases from V and 2 bases from J, with 7 bases between. The V gene's germline CDR1 is MDHEN and CDR2 SYDVKM. This CDR3 is built from 12 residues. Here the CDR3 DNA reads TGTGCCAGCTTGGGTGGCAATCAGCCCCAGCATTTT. Its translation is CASLGGNQPQHF.

The chain has TRBV28 and TRBJ2-4; D is unclear. Germline CDR1 is MDHEN and CDR2 is SYDVKM. The length of the CDR3 is 13 residues. V lost 6 bases to trimming and J lost 4 bases, with 10 bases between them. Here the CDR3 reads CASRPDGKNIQYF. The CDR3 bases are TGTGCCAGCAGACCGGACGGGAAAAACATTCAGTACTTC.

The chain joins TRBV19 to TRBJ1-1; 10 nucleotides match TRBD1. The germline V gene has CDR1 LNHDA and CDR2 SQIVND (reference sequence). V lost 5 bases, J lost 2 bases, and 8 bases stayed unmatched. The CDR3 totals 16 residues. This chain's CDR3 is CASSPGQGDVNTEAFF. The DNA of the CDR3 is TGTGCCAGTAGTCCCGGACAGGGGGATGTAAACACTGAAGCTTTCTTT.